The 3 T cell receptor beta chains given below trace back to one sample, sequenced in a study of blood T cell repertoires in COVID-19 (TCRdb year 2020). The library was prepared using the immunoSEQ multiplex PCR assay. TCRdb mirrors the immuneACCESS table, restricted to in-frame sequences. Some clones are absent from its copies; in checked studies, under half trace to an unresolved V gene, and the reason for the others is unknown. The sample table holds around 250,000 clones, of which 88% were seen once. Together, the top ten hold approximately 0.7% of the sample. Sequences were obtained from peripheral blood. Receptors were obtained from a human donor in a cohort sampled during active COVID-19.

The CDR3 sequence: CASRAFTGGYGYTF. CDR3 DNA sequence: TGTGCCAGCAGGGCCTTTACAGGGGGGTATGGCTACACCTTC. The chain uses TRBV6-5 and TRBJ1-2, with TRBD1 identical over 8 bases. CDR1 is MNHEY, CDR2 SVGAGI, per germline. V shed 6 bases, J shed 5 bases, and the junction held 8 bases outside the gene matches. The CDR3 spans 14 residues.

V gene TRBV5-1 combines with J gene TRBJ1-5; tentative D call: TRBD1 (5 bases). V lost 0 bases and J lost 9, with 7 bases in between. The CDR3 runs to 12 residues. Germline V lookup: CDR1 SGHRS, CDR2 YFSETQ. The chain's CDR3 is CASSLAGWPQHF. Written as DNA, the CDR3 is TGCGCCAGCAGCTTGGCAGGGTGGCCCCAGCATTTT.

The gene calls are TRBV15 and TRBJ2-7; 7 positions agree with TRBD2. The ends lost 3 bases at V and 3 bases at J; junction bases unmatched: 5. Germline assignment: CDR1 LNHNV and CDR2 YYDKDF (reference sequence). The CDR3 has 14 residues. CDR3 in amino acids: CATSRLAEDYEQYF. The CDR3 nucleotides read TGTGCCACCAGCAGGCTAGCGGAAGACTACGAGCAGTACTTC.